The 7 T cell receptor beta chains in this list originate from one sample, sequenced in a study of cytomegalovirus exposure and HLA in healthy donors. The study ran its PCR with 60 Vbeta and 13 Jbeta primers. Profiling relied on immunoSEQ multiplex PCR, and the TCRdb table lists in-frame clones only, not all of them. The sample holds approximately 120,000 clones; approximately 71% are singletons and the top ten take roughly 5.5%. The sequencing input was PBMCs. Receptor source: a woman in her 70s in good health and CMV-seropositive.

The chain combines TRBV30 with TRBJ1-2; 9 bases agree with TRBD1. Per the germline V gene, CDR1 is GTSNPN and CDR2 is SVGIG (reference sequence). Trimming cost V 3 bases and J 8 bases; bases outside gene matches: 13. This CDR3 is built from 15 residues. CDR3 amino acids: CAWSPKGTGSRGYTF. The CDR3 DNA is TGTGCCTGGAGCCCCAAGGGGACAGGGAGTAGGGGCTACACCTTC.

This chain joins TRBV7-2 and TRBJ1-2; D may be TRBD1 (5 bases). The V and J ends lost 3 bases and 4 bases respectively, with 15 bases between them. The CDR3 is 15 amino acids. Germline V gene data show CDR1 as SGHTA and CDR2 as FQGNSA. CDR3: CASSFSTGGIYGYTF. The CDR3 nucleotides are TGTGCCAGCAGCTTTAGCACAGGAGGGATCTATGGCTACACCTTC.

On this clone itself: Relative to the germline gene, one junction end is altered; a read error may explain this. The chain joins TRBV30 to TRBJ2-3, with D maybe TRBD1 (6 bases). Per the germline V gene, CDR1 is GTSNPN and CDR2 is SVGIG (reference sequence). This CDR3 is 11 amino acids long. This CDR3 is CAWSRTATLHF. For the CDR3, the DNA is TGTGCCTGGAGTCGGACAGCCACTCTTCATTTT.

The V and J genes are TRBV7-8 and TRBJ2-7; TRBD2 matches at 7 bases. The junction had 6 bases not matched to a gene; V was cut back by 7 bases and J by 3 bases. The CDR3 length is 13 residues. The germline V gene encodes CDR1 SGHVS and CDR2 FQNEAQ. The CDR3 DNA follows: TGTGCCAGCACAAGCCAGCGGGGCTACGAGCAGTACTTC. Translation gives CASTSQRGYEQYF.

The genes are TRBV5-6 and TRBJ2-1, with 8 bases that match TRBD1. Germline loops: CDR1 SGHDT, CDR2 YYEEEE. The CDR3 runs 15 residues. The junction had 9 bases not matched to a gene; V was cut back by 3 bases and J by 7 bases. The DNA of the CDR3 is TGTGCCAGCAGCTATACAGGGGGGTATTGGAATGAGCAGTTCTTC. As protein: CASSYTGGYWNEQFF.

V usage is TRBV30 and J usage is TRBJ1-3; D remains unclear. This CDR3 contains 14 residues. V was shortened by 4 bases and J by 0 bases, with 10 bases between the two germline ends. The germline V gene encodes CDR1 GTSNPN and CDR2 SVGIG (reference sequence). The CDR3 DNA sequence: TGTGCCTGGACTAGGTCGGCCTCTGGAAACACCATATATTTT. It codes for CAWTRSASGNTIYF.

The V gene is TRBV30, the J gene TRBJ1-5; D is perhaps TRBD1 (6 bases). Trimming took off 3 bases at V and 2 bases at J, with 14 bases between the two ends. The CDR3 has 15 residues. CDR1 is GTSNPN, CDR2 SVGIG, per germline (reference sequence). The DNA of the CDR3 is TGTGCCTGGAGCGTTAACAGGGAAGGCAATCAGCCCCAGCATTTT. Translating gives CAWSVNREGNQPQHF. Full variable domain (outside the CDR3, taken from reference TRBV30 and TRBJ1-5): SQTIHQWPATLVQPVGSPLSLECTVEGTSNPNLYWYRQAAGRGLQLLFYSVGIGQISSEVPQNLSASRPQDRQFILSSKKLLLSDSGFYLCAWSVNREGNQPQHFGDGTRLSIL.